These 19 T cell receptor beta chains came from one sample sequenced in a study of blood T cell repertoires in COVID-19 (dated by TCRdb to between 2020 and 2021). The method was the immunoSEQ multiplex PCR assay. Sourced from immuneACCESS, this table was stored by TCRdb with only in-frame sequences that have V and J called. A share of the clones is absent; for the studies checked, an unresolved V gene accounts for under half, and the remainder has no known explanation. Here the sample has fewer than 250,000 clones; about 83% occur a single time. Jointly, the top ten make up approximately 7% of the sample. Sequenced input: peripheral blood. All receptors come from a woman in her forties or fifties with acute or convalescent COVID-19.

This rearrangement joins TRBV5-7 to TRBJ1-4, with D unresolved. TRBV5-7 is assigned to the ORF class and has an uncertain function. Trimming took 4 bases from V and 3 from J, leaving 13 bases between them. This CDR3 has 15 amino acids. The CDR3 here is CASSHAGSPNEKLFF. The CDR3 nucleotides are TGTGCCAGCAGCCACGCGGGATCCCCTAATGAAAAACTGTTTTTT.

The CDR3 DNA reads as TGTGCCTGTCGGATCAGGGGAACCGACTATGGCTACACCTTC. Translating gives CACRIRGTDYGYTF. The rearrangement uses TRBV30 and TRBJ1-2; perhaps TRBD1 as D (6 bases). In germline, CDR1 is GTSNPN, CDR2 SVGIG (reference sequence). Trimming took off 6 bases at V and 3 bases at J, with 17 bases between the two ends. This CDR3 has 14 residues. Supplemented by reference TRBV30 and TRBJ1-2, the full variable domain reads SQTIHQWPATLVQPVGSPLSLECTVEGTSNPNLYWYRQAAGRGLQLLFYSVGIGQISSEVPQNLSASRPQDRQFILSSKKLLLSDSGFYLCACRIRGTDYGYTFGSGTRLTVV.

This clone was counted a single time. This chain joins TRBV24-1 and TRBJ1-2, with 8 positions matching TRBD1. The V and J ends lost 2 bases and 7 bases, in that order; junction bases with no gene match: 5. The CDR3 totals 14 residues. Germline V gives CDR1 KGHDR, CDR2 SFDVKD. CDR3: CATSDYRTGFGYTF. The CDR3 region has the DNA TGTGCCACCAGTGATTATCGGACAGGGTTTGGCTACACCTTC.

The gene calls are TRBV2 and TRBJ2-2, with D perhaps matching TRBD1 (5 bases). Deletions cut 4 bases from V and 3 bases from J, with 6 bases between. The CDR3 consists of 13 residues. CDR1 and CDR2 (germline): SNHLY, FYNNEI. In nucleotides, the CDR3 is TGTGCCAGCAGTGCAGGGTACACCGGGGAGCTGTTTTTT. Translating gives CASSAGYTGELFF.

The chain is built from TRBV5-1 and TRBJ2-7, with TRBD2 matching 8 bases. V trimming: 0 bases; J trimming: 2 bases; junction bases outside the gene matches: 1. The CDR3 consists of 14 residues. Per germline, CDR1 SGHRS and CDR2 YFSETQ. The CDR3 nucleotides are TGCGCCAGCAGCTTGGCACTAGCGGCCTACGAGCAGTACTTC. Translating gives CASSLALAAYEQYF.

The J gene is TRBJ1-5, the V gene TRBV2, with a weak D call TRBD1 (5 bases). The CDR3 length is 13 residues. The germline CDR1 and CDR2 sequences are SNHLY and FYNNEI. The V end lost 4 bases, the J end lost 3 bases, and 7 bases lay between the germline ends. The CDR3 sequence is CASSAGPNQPQHF. CDR3 nucleotide sequence: TGTGCCAGCAGTGCAGGGCCCAATCAGCCCCAGCATTTT.

The rearrangement links TRBV2 to TRBJ2-3; D might be TRBD2 (6 bases). Germline CDR1 reads SNHLY; CDR2 reads FYNNEI. Trimming took off 2 bases at V and 3 bases at J, with 9 bases between the two ends. The CDR3 has 14 amino acids. This CDR3 is CASSELAVTDTQYF. The CDR3 DNA reads as TGTGCCAGCAGTGAATTAGCGGTAACAGATACGCAGTATTTT.

The chain has TRBV12-3 or TRBV12-4 and TRBJ2-1, with D tentatively TRBD1 (5 bases). The CDR3 is made up of 13 amino acids. Trimming removed 1 base at V and 13 bases at J, with 14 bases between. The DNA for the CDR3 is TGTGCCAGCAGTTTAGGGCAGGGTTTCCCCCAGTTCTTC. Protein product: CASSLGQGFPQFF.

V usage is TRBV19 and J usage is TRBJ2-2; possible D gene TRBD2, 6 bases. Germline values: CDR1 LNHDA, CDR2 SQIVND (reference sequence). Trimming stripped 6 bases from V and 6 bases from J, with 20 bases between. The CDR3 sequence is 16 residues long. CDR3 sequence reads: CASRNIGGSGSGELFF. CDR3 DNA sequence: TGTGCCAGTAGAAATATTGGGGGGAGTGGATCCGGGGAGCTGTTTTTT.

V usage is TRBV9 and J usage is TRBJ2-7, with D tentatively TRBD2 (6 bases). Trimming stripped 0 bases from V and 3 bases from J, with 10 bases between. From germline, CDR1 is SGDLS and CDR2 YYNGEE. This CDR3 region has 14 residues. In nucleotides, the CDR3 is TGTGCCAGCAGCGTAGGGGACTTCCACTACGAGCAGTACTTC. Translating it yields CASSVGDFHYEQYF.

The chain recombines TRBV4-1 with TRBJ1-4, with TRBD1 as a possible D gene (5 bases). CDR1 and CDR2 from the germline V gene are MGHRA and YSYEKL. The CDR3 length is 15 residues. The germline V and J ends were trimmed by 1 base and 4 bases, with 10 bases remaining between them. Written as DNA, the CDR3 is TGCGCCAGCAGCCAAGCCGACAGTAATAATGAAAAACTGTTTTTT. It specifies CASSQADSNNEKLFF.

With regard to this clone: One junction end disagrees with the germline gene, perhaps due to a read error. The rearrangement uses TRBV10-3 and TRBJ2-7; TRBD2 is a possible D gene (6 bases). This CDR3 comprises 15 residues. The V gene's germline CDR1 is ENHRY and CDR2 SYGVKD. The CDR3 DNA follows: TGTGTCATCAGTGACCTCCACGGGAGCTCCTACGAGCAGTACTTC. This codes for CVISDLHGSSYEQYF.

The chain links TRBV5-1 to TRBJ2-2; TRBD1 agrees at 9 bases. The germline V gene has CDR1 SGHRS and CDR2 YFSETQ. The J segment lost 6 bases and the V segment lost 4 bases, leaving 13 bases of the junction unmatched. The CDR3 has 17 amino acids. The chain's CDR3 is CASSRYLGTGLSGELFF. The CDR3 DNA sequence: TGCGCCAGCAGCCGTTATTTAGGGACAGGGCTCTCCGGGGAGCTGTTTTTT.

J is TRBJ1-3 and V is TRBV30, with D possibly being TRBD1 (5 bases). CDR1 is GTSNPN, CDR2 SVGIG, per germline (reference sequence). V was pared by 4 bases and J by 3 bases, with 13 bases between. The CDR3 loop spans 14 amino acids. The CDR3 nucleotides read TGTGCCTGGACCACGGGGGACTTTGGAAACACCATATATTTT. Protein product: CAWTTGDFGNTIYF.

The chain joins TRBV4-1 to TRBJ1-1; 8 bases match TRBD1. The trim removed 5 bases at V and 4 bases at J, leaving 12 bases unmatched. Per the germline V gene, CDR1 is MGHRA and CDR2 is YSYEKL. The CDR3 spans 16 residues. The CDR3 DNA sequence: TGCGCCAGCAGCTCCAGGGCAGGGGGCGAAGTCACTGAAGCTTTCTTT. Its protein is CASSSRAGGEVTEAFF.

The chain uses TRBV6-6 and TRBJ2-1, with a weak D call TRBD1 (5 bases). Germline CDR1 is MNHNY and CDR2 is SVGAGI (reference sequence). The V end was cut by 0 bases, the J end by 2 bases, with 8 bases between. The CDR3 runs 15 residues. The DNA of the CDR3 is TGTGCCAGCAGTTACTCCACAGGTACCTACAATGAGCAGTTCTTC. Its protein is CASSYSTGTYNEQFF.

V gene TRBV10-3 combines with J gene TRBJ2-6; D is possibly TRBD1 (5 bases). This CDR3 contains 13 residues. Trimming shortened V by 8 bases and J by 0 bases, and 5 bases separated the two germline ends. Germline loops: CDR1 ENHRY, CDR2 SYGVKD. CDR3 sequence: CAIQGSGANVLTF. The CDR3 nucleotides are TGTGCCATCCAGGGCTCTGGGGCCAACGTCCTGACTTTC.

J is TRBJ2-7 and V is TRBV27, with 10 bases lining up with TRBD2. The germline gives CDR1 MNHEY, CDR2 SMNVEV (reference sequence). Germline trimming cut 6 bases from V and 4 bases from J; bases unmatched to any gene: 3. The CDR3 has 13 residues. In DNA form, the CDR3 reads TGTGCCAGCAGGCTAGCGGGAGCGTACGAGCAGTACTTC. It yields the protein CASRLAGAYEQYF.

This clone was seen a few times. The chain carries TRBV19 and TRBJ1-4, with D unclear. Trimming left V 7 bases short and J 5 bases short, with 11 bases between. Germline CDR1 and CDR2: LNHDA and SQIVND (reference sequence). This CDR3 region has 13 residues. CDR3 DNA: TGTGCCAGTATTAGTCCGATAAATGAAAAACTGTTTTTT. The encoded protein is CASISPINEKLFF.